The 25 T cell receptor beta chains below were found in one sample sequenced in a study of PD-1 blockade in classical Hodgkin lymphoma. Time point defined: cycle 4 day 1 (C4D1), after more than five weeks of nivolumab. Every patient experienced relapse after autologous stem cell transplantation, and brentuximab vedotin exposure varied. CD8+ T cells were isolated from thawed PBMCs by magnetic negative selection. Using immunoSEQ multiplex PCR, the repertoire was profiled, and TCRdb retains in-frame clones only, with some absent. Seen here are about 7,800 clones, 75% to 80% observed once, and the top ten hold around 34%. Here the sequenced sample was CD8+ T cells from blood, taken before the fourth cycle of nivolumab. These receptors all come from a human donor with classical Hodgkin lymphoma.

The V gene is TRBV4-1, the J gene TRBJ1-1; 8 bases fit TRBD1. CDR3 length: 16 amino acids. Germline lookup yields CDR1 MGHRA and CDR2 YSYEKL. J was trimmed by 3 bases and V by 0 bases; bases with no gene match: 6. The CDR3 DNA is TGCGCCAGCAGCCAAGATGGACAGGGTGGGGACACTGAAGCTTTCTTT. It yields the protein CASSQDGQGGDTEAFF.

This clone was counted between two and nine times. CDR3 region: CASSESHLWGNEKLFF. CDR3 DNA: TGTGCCAGCAGTGAATCTCACTTGTGGGGTAATGAAAAACTGTTTTTT. This rearrangement joins TRBV2 to TRBJ1-4; no reliable D call. The CDR3 spans 16 residues. Trimming pared 2 bases from V and 4 bases from J, leaving 14 bases between. CDR1 SNHLY and CDR2 FYNNEI come from the germline V gene.

The chain employs TRBV6-6 and TRBJ1-1; 9 nucleotides agree with TRBD1. The ends lost 2 bases at V and 4 bases at J; junction bases unmatched: 8. Germline V CDR1 and CDR2: MNHNY, SVGAGI (reference sequence). This CDR3 is built from 16 residues. This chain's CDR3 is CASSYGDREWSTEAFF. The CDR3 coding sequence is TGTGCCAGCAGTTACGGGGACAGGGAATGGAGCACTGAAGCTTTCTTT.

The J gene is TRBJ1-2, the V gene TRBV7-9, with TRBD1 identical over 10 bases. V was pared by 0 bases and J by 4 bases, with 2 bases of the junction left unmatched. CDR1 and CDR2 (germline): SEHNR, FQNEAQ (reference sequence). This CDR3 comprises 15 residues. The CDR3 DNA sequence: TGTGCCAGCAGCTTAGCGCGGACAGGGGGCTATGGCTACACCTTC. Its translation: CASSLARTGGYGYTF.

This sequence joins TRBV25-1 and TRBJ2-3; TRBD2 is a possible D gene (6 bases). Trimming removed 3 bases from V and 3 bases from J, with 13 bases in between. The germline V gene has CDR1 MGHDK and CDR2 SYGVNS. This CDR3 is built from 15 residues. The CDR3 DNA follows: TGTGCCAGCAGTGATGGGGGGAGCTGGACAGATACGCAGTATTTT. It specifies CASSDGGSWTDTQYF.

The chain employs TRBV19 and TRBJ2-7; 10 bases are shared with TRBD2. The CDR3 has 19 amino acids. Per germline, CDR1 LNHDA and CDR2 SQIVND (reference sequence). The V segment lost 1 base and the J segment 0 bases; nucleotides outside the gene matches: 12. CDR3 nucleotide sequence: TGTGCCAGTAGTATAGGTCTCCTAGCGGGAGCTTCTAGCTCCTACGAGCAGTACTTC. This codes for CASSIGLLAGASSSYEQYF.

This sequence joins TRBV7-6 and TRBJ1-4; D not resolved. This CDR3 has 13 amino acids. V dropped 0 bases and J dropped 5 bases, with 4 bases sitting between them. Per germline, CDR1 SGHVS and CDR2 FNYEAQ. In DNA form, the CDR3 reads TGTGCCAGCAGCTTAGCAGAGAATGAAAAACTGTTTTTT. Residues: CASSLAENEKLFF. The full variable domain, completed using reference TRBV7-6 and TRBJ1-4, is GAGVSQSPRYKVTKRGQDVALRCDPISGHVSLYWYRQALGQGPEFLTYFNYEAQQDKSGLPNDRFSAERPEGSISTLTIQRTEQRDSAMYRCASSLAENEKLFFGSGTQLSVL.

V is TRBV18 and J is TRBJ2-7; TRBD1 aligns across 10 bases. The CDR3 extends over 15 amino acids. Germline assignment: CDR1 KGHSH and CDR2 LQKENI. The V segment lost 6 bases and the J segment 4 bases; nucleotides outside the gene matches: 9. The CDR3 DNA follows: TGTGCCAGCTCCCCCTCCGGGACAGGGGAATACGAGCAGTACTTC. Residues: CASSPSGTGEYEQYF.

This sequence joins TRBV4-1 and TRBJ1-5, with no clear D. The CDR3 has 14 residues. Trimming cost V 1 base and J 7 bases, with 11 bases left between them. CDR1 and CDR2 (germline): MGHRA, YSYEKL. The CDR3 DNA follows: TGCGCCAGCAGCCAAGTAGGGAATGGGCAGCCCCAGCATTTT. Protein sequence: CASSQVGNGQPQHF.

V is TRBV6-5 and J is TRBJ1-5; D perhaps matches TRBD1 (6 bases). The CDR3 length is 15 residues. The germline V gene encodes CDR1 MNHEY and CDR2 SVGAGI. V was clipped by 0 bases and J by 7 bases, with 13 bases between them. The CDR3 coding sequence is TGTGCCAGCAGTTACTCGGGCGCAGGGGTACAGCCCCAGCATTTT. Protein product: CASSYSGAGVQPQHF.

This clone occurred a few times. CDR3 in DNA: TGCGCCAGCAGTCAATCGAGGACTTTCTTT. Translating gives CASSQSRTFF. The V gene is TRBV23-1, the J gene TRBJ1-1; D is uncertain. TRBV23-1 is placed among ORFs of uncertain function. Trimming shortened V by 0 bases and J by 12 bases, and 5 bases separated the two germline ends. This CDR3 spans 10 amino acids.

The chain combines TRBV28 with TRBJ2-7; possibly TRBD1 for D (5 bases). The CDR3 has 11 residues. Germline V gene data show CDR1 as MDHEN and CDR2 as SYDVKM. Trimming removed 2 bases from V and 6 bases from J, with 5 bases in between. The CDR3 spells CASSLGAEQYF. CDR3 DNA: TGTGCCAGCAGTTTAGGGGCCGAGCAGTACTTC.

The chain uses TRBV28 and TRBJ1-5, with D possibly being TRBD1 (5 bases). Per the germline V gene, CDR1 is MDHEN and CDR2 is SYDVKM. Deletions cut 1 base from V and 0 bases from J, with 10 bases between. The CDR3 loop spans 16 amino acids. CDR3 in amino acids: CASSLSGGVSNQPQHF. Written as DNA, the CDR3 is TGTGCCAGCAGTTTATCGGGGGGAGTTAGCAATCAGCCCCAGCATTTT.

The chain couples TRBV7-3 to TRBJ2-5; TRBD1 or TRBD2 may be the D gene (5 bases each). This CDR3 is 15 amino acids long. The germline V gene encodes CDR1 SGHTA and CDR2 FQGTGA. The germline V and J ends were trimmed by 2 bases and 1 base, with 11 bases remaining between them. The CDR3 loop is CASSLYVGPQETQYF. In DNA form, the CDR3 reads TGTGCCAGCAGCTTATATGTGGGACCCCAAGAGACCCAGTACTTC.

The chain links TRBV7-2 to TRBJ1-4, with 10 bases that match TRBD1. V was clipped by 1 base and J by 6 bases; unmatched bases: 11. Germline V gene data show CDR1 as SGHTA and CDR2 as FQGNSA. This CDR3 region has 18 residues. CDR3 bases: TGTGCCAGCAGCTTAGATGAATGGACGACAGGGGGCTATGAAAAACTGTTTTTT. It yields the protein CASSLDEWTTGGYEKLFF.

The chain joins TRBV5-6 to TRBJ2-7; D is unresolved. Looked up from germline, CDR1 is SGHDT and CDR2 is YYEEEE. The CDR3 spans 12 residues. Trimming shortened V by 0 bases and J by 6 bases, and 7 bases separated the two germline ends. As DNA, the CDR3 is TGTGCCAGCAGCTTGGAGCTAGGCGAGCAGTACTTC. Translated, it gives CASSLELGEQYF.

The chain links TRBV7-9 to TRBJ2-3; 10 positions match TRBD1. The V gene end was trimmed by 0 bases and the J gene end by 1 base; junction bases not matched to a gene: 1. The CDR3 totals 16 residues. Germline loops: CDR1 SEHNR, CDR2 FQNEAQ (reference sequence). In DNA form, the CDR3 reads TGTGCCAGCAGCTTAGCTGGGACAGGGGGCACAGATACGCAGTATTTT. Translating gives CASSLAGTGGTDTQYF.

The CDR3 DNA reads TGTGCCTGGCGGTCAGGGCGGGGGTTCGGGGATGGCTACACCTTC. Its protein is CAWRSGRGFGDGYTF. The chain has TRBV30 and TRBJ1-2, with D perhaps matching TRBD1 (5 bases). This CDR3 spans 15 amino acids. Trimming stripped 5 bases from V and 6 bases from J, with 22 bases between. The V gene's germline CDR1 is GTSNPN and CDR2 SVGIG (reference sequence).

The V call is TRBV5-6, the J call TRBJ2-1; either TRBD1 or TRBD2 may fit D (5 bases each). The germline V gene has CDR1 SGHDT and CDR2 YYEEEE. Trimming took 0 bases from V and 8 from J, leaving 9 bases between them. The CDR3 is 13 residues long. DNA of the CDR3: TGTGCCAGCAGCTTGGCTGTGGGGGATGAGCAGTTCTTC. Protein: CASSLAVGDEQFF.

The genes are TRBV7-9 and TRBJ1-2, with a possible D match to TRBD1 (6 bases). This CDR3 has 14 amino acids. V was shortened by 5 bases and J by 4 bases, with 14 bases between the two germline ends. Germline CDR1 is SEHNR and CDR2 is FQNEAQ (reference sequence). The CDR3 region is CASSAYTGSYGYTF. CDR3 sequence (DNA): TGTGCCAGCAGCGCCTATACAGGGAGCTATGGCTACACCTTC. Full variable domain (missing parts from reference TRBV7-9 and TRBJ1-2): DTGVSQNPRHKITKRGQNVTFRCDPISEHNRLYWYRQTLGQGPEFLTYFQNEAQLEKSRLLSDRFSAERPKGSFSTLEIQRTEQGDSAMYLCASSAYTGSYGYTFGSGTRLTVV.

The CDR3 protein is CASSGIETQYF. CDR3 DNA: TGTGCCAGCAGTGGAATAGAGACCCAGTACTTC. The chain uses TRBV25-1 and TRBJ2-5; no reliable D call. Germline V gene sequence: CDR1 MGHDK, CDR2 SYGVNS. The CDR3 contains 11 residues. V was cut by 4 bases and J by 4 bases, with 4 bases left in between.

This rearrangement joins TRBV7-6 to TRBJ2-1; 10 bases fit TRBD2. Germline V gene sequence: CDR1 SGHVS, CDR2 FNYEAQ. Germline trimming cut 1 base from V and 9 bases from J; bases unmatched to any gene: 9. CDR3 size: 16 residues. The CDR3 DNA is TGTGCCAGCAGCTTAGGGCTAGCGGGGGACCGGGGTGAGCAGTTCTTC. Encoded protein: CASSLGLAGDRGEQFF. Variable domain in full (rest from reference TRBV7-6 and TRBJ2-1): GAGVSQSPRYKVTKRGQDVALRCDPISGHVSLYWYRQALGQGPEFLTYFNYEAQQDKSGLPNDRFSAERPEGSISTLTIQRTEQRDSAMYRCASSLGLAGDRGEQFFGPGTRLTVL.

The chain carries TRBV7-9 and TRBJ2-7, with 8 nucleotides matching TRBD1. V trimming: 5 bases; J trimming: 0 bases; junction bases outside the gene matches: 9. Germline V lookup: CDR1 SEHNR, CDR2 FQNEAQ (reference sequence). The CDR3 covers 16 residues. The CDR3 reads CASSAASGGLSYEQYF. CDR3 in DNA: TGTGCCAGCAGCGCCGCCTCAGGGGGCCTCTCCTACGAGCAGTACTTC. The complete variable domain, with remaining parts taken from reference TRBV7-9 and TRBJ2-7, reads DTGVSQNPRHKITKRGQNVTFRCDPISEHNRLYWYRQTLGQGPEFLTYFQNEAQLEKSRLLSDRFSAERPKGSFSTLEIQRTEQGDSAMYLCASSAASGGLSYEQYFGPGTRLTVT.

This chain joins TRBV7-9 and TRBJ1-4; possibly TRBD1 for D (6 bases). CDR1 and CDR2 (germline): SEHNR, FQNEAQ (reference sequence). The CDR3 contains 15 residues. V lost 8 bases, J lost 0 bases, and 13 bases lay in between. The CDR3 here is CASRIGGATNEKLFF. The CDR3 region has the DNA TGTGCCAGCCGAATAGGGGGTGCAACTAATGAAAAACTGTTTTTT.

The chain has TRBV7-6 and TRBJ1-2, with D unclear. This CDR3 has 14 amino acids. Per the germline V gene, CDR1 is SGHVS and CDR2 is FNYEAQ. V was trimmed by 5 bases and J by 4 bases, leaving 14 bases between them. CDR3 DNA sequence: TGTGCCAGCAGCCCGAACGGGGTAATCTATGGCTACACCTTC. It yields the protein CASSPNGVIYGYTF.